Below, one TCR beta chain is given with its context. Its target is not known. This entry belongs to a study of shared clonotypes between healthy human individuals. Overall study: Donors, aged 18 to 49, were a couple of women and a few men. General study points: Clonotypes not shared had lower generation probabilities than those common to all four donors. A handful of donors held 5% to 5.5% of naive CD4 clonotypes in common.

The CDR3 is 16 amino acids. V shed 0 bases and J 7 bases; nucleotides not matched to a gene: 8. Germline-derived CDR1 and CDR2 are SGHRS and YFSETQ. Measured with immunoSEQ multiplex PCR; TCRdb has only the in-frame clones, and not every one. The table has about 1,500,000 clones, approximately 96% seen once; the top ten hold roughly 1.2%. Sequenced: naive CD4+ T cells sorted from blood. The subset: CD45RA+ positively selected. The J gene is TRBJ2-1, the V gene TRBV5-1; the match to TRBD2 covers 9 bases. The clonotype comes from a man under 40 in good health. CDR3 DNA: TGCGCCAGCAGCTTGGATAGGGCGGGAGGGTCTAATGAGCAGTTCTTC. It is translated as CASSLDRAGGSNEQFF.